This TCR beta chain was sequenced during a study of long-term antiretroviral therapy in people with HIV. Version v3.0 of the immunoSEQ assay was performed at survey level. The protocol was immunoSEQ multiplex PCR, while the TCRdb copy is restricted to in-frame clones and leaves out a portion. The sample has roughly 25,000 clones; 75% to 90% are singletons. The source of this sequence is a man aged 50-59 years with HIV. The source material was unsorted PBMCs, sampled 0.4 years after starting antiretroviral therapy.

This CDR3 is CASSVGKHLSTDTQYF. CDR3 coding DNA: TGTGCCAGCAGCGTAGGGAAACACTTGAGCACAGATACGCAGTATTTT. This chain connects TRBV9 to TRBJ2-3, with D unclear. Germline V gene lookup returns CDR1 SGDLS and CDR2 YYNGEE. The V end was cut by 0 bases, the J end by 0 bases, with 11 bases between. The CDR3 totals 16 residues.